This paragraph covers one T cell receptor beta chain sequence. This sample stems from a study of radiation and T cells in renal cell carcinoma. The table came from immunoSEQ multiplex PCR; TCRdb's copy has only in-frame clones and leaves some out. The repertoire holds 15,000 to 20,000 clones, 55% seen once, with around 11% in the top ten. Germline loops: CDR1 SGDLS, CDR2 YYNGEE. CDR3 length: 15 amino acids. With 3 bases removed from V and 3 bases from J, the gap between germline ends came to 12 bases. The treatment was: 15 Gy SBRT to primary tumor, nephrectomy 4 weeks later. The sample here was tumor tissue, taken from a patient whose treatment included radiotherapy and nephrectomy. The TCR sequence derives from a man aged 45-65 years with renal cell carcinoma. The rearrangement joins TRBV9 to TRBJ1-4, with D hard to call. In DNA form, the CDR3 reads TGTGCCAGCAGCGCCCGGGGTGGATCTAATGAAAAACTGTTTTTT. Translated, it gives CASSARGGSNEKLFF.